This T cell receptor beta chain comes out of a study of shared clonotypes between healthy human individuals. Per the germline V gene, CDR1 is MNHEY and CDR2 is SVGAGI. This CDR3 is 13 amino acids long. V lost 8 bases to trimming and J lost 3 bases; unmatched junction nucleotides: 6. Data came from immunoSEQ multiplex PCR; TCRdb stores just in-frame clones and leaves some out. The table has 2,500,000 or so clones, 93% seen once. From CD4+ cells came CD45RA+ naive and CD45RA-negative memory subsets. This TCR was recovered from a young man in good health. Some clones in this sample may be carry-over from other donors' samples. The sample taken for sequencing was naive CD4+ T cells from PBMCs. Described subset: CD45RA+ positively selected. V usage is TRBV6-5 and J usage is TRBJ2-7; 8 nucleotides line up with TRBD2. The CDR3 region has the DNA TGTGCCAGCGCCCTAGCGGGCGACTACGAGCAGTACTTC. It specifies CASALAGDYEQYF.